This TCR beta chain stems from a study of vaccination and CD4 T cells after COVID-19. Findings and caveats of the study: Reactive clonotype counts went from median roughly 19 after infection to a few dozen after vaccination, nonsignificantly.

As concerns this clonotype: Its antigen is unidentified.

V lost 2 bases, J lost 4 bases, and 4 bases stayed unmatched. This CDR3 spans 14 amino acids. Germline CDR1 reads SGHAT; CDR2 reads FQNNGV. TCRdb independently ran MiXCR on the PCR reads; one entry per CDR3 protein. Of about 18,000 distinct CDR3 sequences detected, around two thirds appear once; the ten largest clones hold 1%. The sequencing used CD4+ T cells from blood, collected before SARS-CoV-2 vaccination. V usage is TRBV11-2 and J usage is TRBJ1-1; 7 bases are a match to TRBD1. This receptor was identified in a human donor who had recovered from COVID-19. The DNA for the CDR3 is TGTGCCAGCAGCTTATATGCAGGGGGCACTGAAGCTTTCTTT. Its protein product is CASSLYAGGTEAFF.